A single sample gave rise to the 7 T cell receptor beta chains below, sequenced in a study of T-cell memory formation after mild COVID-19 (dated by TCRdb to about 2021). Library preparation used 5' RACE. Sequenced on an Illumina NovaSeq 6000. The public reads were reanalyzed by TCRdb: fastp trimming at Q25, MiXCR alignment, in-frame beta chains only. Identical CDR3 protein sequences are pooled into one entry, listed with their most common genes and DNA. Across this sample there are some 210,000 distinct CDR3 sequences, with about a sixth seen only once. The ten largest account for 2.4% of the sample. Material: PBMCs or a T cell subset sorted from them (not recorded which). The origin of the receptors is an adult woman who had mild COVID-19 (a few samples of this study predate the infection). The sample titles of this study are shuffled in the database, so cell type and time point are left out; the donor was told from shared clones.

The table lists this clonotype with a few counts. The chain has TRBV29-1 and TRBJ2-7, with D perhaps TRBD2 (5 bases). Germline assignment: CDR1 SQVTM and CDR2 ANQGSEA. This CDR3 contains 15 residues. The V and J ends lost 7 bases and 3 bases respectively, with 22 bases between them. CDR3 DNA: TGCAGCGCGATCCCTGCAGGCGCCGGGATCTACGAGCAGTACTTC. Its protein product is CSAIPAGAGIYEQYF.

This clonotype occurred a few times. CDR3 residues: CASSQSPGTGGSNTEAFF. In nucleotides, the CDR3 is TGCGCCAGCAGCCAATCTCCCGGGACAGGGGGCTCGAACACTGAAGCTTTCTTT. The gene calls are TRBV5-1 and TRBJ1-1; 12 bases are shared with TRBD1. CDR1 and CDR2 (germline): SGHRS, YFSETQ. The junction had 11 bases not matched to a gene; V was cut back by 4 bases and J by 1 base. The CDR3 is 18 residues long.

This clonotype has only one observation. J is TRBJ1-1 and V is TRBV7-6; D not resolved. CDR1 is SGHVS, CDR2 FNYEAQ, per germline. The CDR3 totals 15 residues. Trimming left V 5 bases short and J 5 bases short, with 18 bases between. The DNA for the CDR3 is TGTGCCAGCAGCCCGAGTACGGGTCGGAGAACTGAAGCTTTCTTT. As protein: CASSPSTGRRTEAFF.

This clonotype turned up a few times. The rearrangement joins TRBV11-2 to TRBJ2-2; tentative D call: TRBD2 (7 bases). There are 15 residues in the CDR3. With 5 bases removed from V and 1 base from J, the gap between germline ends came to 11 bases. Germline CDR1 is SGHAT and CDR2 is FQNNGV. CDR3 DNA: TGTGCCAGCAGCCGGGGGGCGCAGAACACCGGGGAGCTGTTTTTT. Translating gives CASSRGAQNTGELFF.

The rearrangement uses TRBV24-1 and TRBJ2-1; no reliable D call. The germline V gene has CDR1 KGHDR and CDR2 SFDVKD. The CDR3 totals 15 residues. Trimming shortened V by 9 bases and J by 0 bases, and 14 bases separated the two germline ends. The CDR3 coding sequence is TGTGCCACCTCATCCGCCTCCCCCTCCTACAATGAGCAGTTCTTC. Protein: CATSSASPSYNEQFF.

This clonotype was detected a few times. The chain links TRBV29-1 to TRBJ1-1, with unresolved D. Trimming left V 2 bases short and J 5 bases short, with 15 bases between. CDR3 size: 14 residues. Germline V gives CDR1 SQVTM, CDR2 ANQGSEA. CDR3 coding DNA: TGCAGCGTTGAAAACCTCGGGGATGGAACTGAAGCTTTCTTT. Amino acids: CSVENLGDGTEAFF.

The chain has TRBV12-3 or TRBV12-4 and TRBJ1-1; tentatively, D is TRBD1 (5 bases). The CDR3 loop spans 11 amino acids. V shed 5 bases and J shed 14 bases, with 15 bases lying between them. CDR3 sequence: CASSLLSTVFF. The CDR3 region has the DNA TGTGCCAGCAGTCTCCTCTCGACAGTCTTCTTT.